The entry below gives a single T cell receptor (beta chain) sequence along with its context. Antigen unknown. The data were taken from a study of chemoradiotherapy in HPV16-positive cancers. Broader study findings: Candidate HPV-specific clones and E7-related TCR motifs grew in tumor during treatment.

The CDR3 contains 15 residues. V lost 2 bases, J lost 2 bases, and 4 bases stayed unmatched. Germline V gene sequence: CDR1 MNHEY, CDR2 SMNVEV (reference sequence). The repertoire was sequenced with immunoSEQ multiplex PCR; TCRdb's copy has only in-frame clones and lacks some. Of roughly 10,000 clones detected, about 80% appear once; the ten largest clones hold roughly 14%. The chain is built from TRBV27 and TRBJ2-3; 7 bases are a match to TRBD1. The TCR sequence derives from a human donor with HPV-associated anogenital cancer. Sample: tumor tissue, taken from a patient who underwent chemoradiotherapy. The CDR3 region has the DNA TGTGCCAGCAGTTTAAGGGGGCAGCTCACAGATACGCAGTATTTT. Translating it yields CASSLRGQLTDTQYF.